The 32 T cell receptor beta chains below all came from one sample that was sequenced in a study of blood T cell repertoires in COVID-19. Repertoires were generated with immunoSEQ multiplex PCR, while TCRdb's copy carries only in-frame clones and drops some. The sample has roughly 350,000 clones; around 90% are singletons. Specimen: PBMCs or T cells enriched from blood (not recorded which). All receptors come from a woman aged 30 to 39 who had recovered from COVID-19.

The rearrangement joins TRBV13 to TRBJ2-7, with D perhaps TRBD2 (5 bases). This CDR3 is built from 15 residues. V was pared by 2 bases and J by 5 bases, with 16 bases between. The germline V gene encodes CDR1 PRHDT and CDR2 FYEKMQ (reference sequence). The chain's CDR3 is CASSLFGILEDEQYF. The CDR3 DNA reads TGTGCCAGCAGCTTATTCGGAATTTTGGAGGACGAGCAGTACTTC.

CDR3 nucleotide sequence: TGTGCCAGCAGCCAAGAAAGGACAGGGAAAGAAAAACTGTTTTTT. It translates to CASSQERTGKEKLFF. The rearrangement links TRBV4-2 to TRBJ1-4; TRBD1 matches 8 bases. V lost 0 bases, J lost 8 bases, and 5 bases stayed unmatched. Looked up from germline, CDR1 is LGHNA and CDR2 is YNFKEQ. CDR3 size: 15 residues.

The V and J genes are TRBV19 and TRBJ1-2; no definite D call. Germline CDR1 is LNHDA and CDR2 is SQIVND (reference sequence). Deletions cut 5 bases from V and 4 bases from J, with 14 bases between. The CDR3 consists of 14 residues. Written as DNA, the CDR3 is TGTGCCAGTAGTTCCCCGGGGAGTACCTATGGCTACACCTTC. Translated: CASSSPGSTYGYTF.

The gene calls are TRBV7-9 and TRBJ2-2; 7 positions match TRBD1. The V segment lost 4 bases and the J segment 8 bases; nucleotides outside the gene matches: 7. CDR3 size: 14 residues. Germline CDR1 SEHNR, CDR2 FQNEAQ (reference sequence). CDR3 in DNA: TGTGCCAGCAGCTCCGACAGGGAGAGTGGGGAGCTGTTTTTT. Translation gives CASSSDRESGELFF.

J is TRBJ1-2 and V is TRBV3-1 (or the pseudogene TRBV3-2); 11 bases map to TRBD1. CDR1 LGHDT and CDR2 YNNKEL come from the germline V gene (reference sequence). The CDR3 has 16 amino acids. After removal of 0 bases from V and 8 bases from J, the junction contained 8 bases not matched to a gene. The DNA of the CDR3 is TGTGCCAGCAGCCAAGATAGAGGACAGGGGGCGGAGGGCTACACCTTC. Its protein product is CASSQDRGQGAEGYTF.

This clone showed up just a few times. The V gene is TRBV10-3, the J gene TRBJ1-2; 7 positions agree with TRBD1. Germline lookup yields CDR1 ENHRY and CDR2 SYGVKD. This CDR3 comprises 13 residues. V shed 11 bases and J 6 bases; nucleotides not matched to a gene: 12. CDR3 residues: CAGRPGQHDGYTF. The CDR3 region has the DNA TGTGCCGGACGCCCGGGACAGCACGATGGCTACACCTTC.

This rearrangement joins TRBV5-1 to TRBJ1-1; D gene unclear. CDR3 length: 13 residues. Trimming pared 5 bases from V and 1 base from J, leaving 9 bases between. The germline gives CDR1 SGHRS, CDR2 YFSETQ. CDR3 sequence reads: CASRKGRNTEAFF. CDR3 bases: TGCGCCAGCAGAAAAGGGAGGAACACTGAAGCTTTCTTT.

The chain carries TRBV4-1 and TRBJ1-4; 7 bases match TRBD1. After removal of 0 bases from V and 7 bases from J, the junction contained 2 bases not matched to a gene. The CDR3 spans 14 residues. The germline V gene encodes CDR1 MGHRA and CDR2 YSYEKL. The CDR3 loop reads CASSQDRGSEKLFF. The CDR3 coding sequence is TGCGCCAGCAGCCAAGACAGGGGGAGTGAAAAACTGTTTTTT.

J is TRBJ2-3 and V is TRBV7-3; D remains ambiguous. Germline CDR1 SGHTA, CDR2 FQGTGA. V lost 4 bases to trimming and J lost 0 bases, with 2 bases between them. The CDR3 consists of 12 residues. Here the CDR3 DNA reads TGTGCCAGCAGCTCGAGCACAGATACGCAGTATTTT. Its protein is CASSSSTDTQYF.

The chain carries TRBV9 and TRBJ2-6; TRBD1 matches 9 bases. Germline V lookup: CDR1 SGDLS, CDR2 YYNGEE. Unmatched junction bases numbered 6, after V lost 2 bases and J lost 3 bases. CDR3 size: 17 residues. For the CDR3, the DNA is TGTGCCAGCAGCGTCTTACAGGGGGCTGTTGGGGCCAACGTCCTGACTTTC. Translated: CASSVLQGAVGANVLTF. Supplemented by reference TRBV9 and TRBJ2-6, the full variable domain reads DSGVTQTPKHLITATGQRVTLRCSPRSGDLSVYWYQQSLDQGLQFLIQYYNGEERAKGNILERFSAQQFPDLHSELNLSSLELGDSALYFCASSVLQGAVGANVLTFGAGSRLTVL.

The V call is TRBV14, the J call TRBJ2-7; D perhaps matches TRBD1 (6 bases). The CDR3 covers 15 residues. Germline CDR1 and CDR2: SGHDN and FVKESK. V was shortened by 4 bases and J by 3 bases, with 16 bases between the two germline ends. The CDR3 loop reads CASSLSGTYLYEQYF. CDR3 nucleotides: TGTGCCAGCAGCCTATCCGGGACATACCTCTACGAGCAGTACTTC.

The rearrangement uses TRBV6-6 and TRBJ1-6; TRBD1 aligns across 9 bases. This CDR3 is built from 15 residues. Germline lookup yields CDR1 MNHNY and CDR2 SVGAGI (reference sequence). With 5 bases clipped from V and 5 bases from J, the junction kept 4 bases outside the gene matches. In DNA, the CDR3 is TGTGCCAGCAGTCGCGACAGGGGGAATAATTCACCCCTCCACTTT. Translation gives CASSRDRGNNSPLHF.

In its sample, this clone was seen a few times. CDR3 loop: CASSPGRGYSNQPQHF. Here the CDR3 DNA reads TGTGCCAGCTCTCCAGGGAGGGGATATAGCAATCAGCCCCAGCATTTT. The V gene is TRBV28, the J gene TRBJ1-5; tentative D call: TRBD1 (5 bases). The V end was cut by 8 bases, the J end by 0 bases, with 17 bases between. Germline V gives CDR1 MDHEN, CDR2 SYDVKM. This CDR3 has 16 amino acids.

The J gene is TRBJ2-5, the V gene TRBV14; D remains ambiguous. Germline V gives CDR1 SGHDN, CDR2 FVKESK. The V gene lost 2 bases and the J gene lost 2 bases, with 9 bases spanning the gap. The CDR3 sequence is 14 residues long. Here the CDR3 DNA reads TGTGCCAGCAGCCAATTAGACACACAAGAGACCCAGTACTTC. This translates into CASSQLDTQETQYF.

J is TRBJ2-7 and V is TRBV5-8, with a weak D call TRBD2 (5 bases). The CDR3 is 13 amino acids. Germline lookup yields CDR1 SGHTS and CDR2 YDEGEE. V lost 0 bases and J 9 bases, leaving 13 bases between the germline ends. The CDR3 bases are TGTGCCAGCAGCTTGGACAGAGGAGGAGGGCAGTACTTC. Translation gives CASSLDRGGGQYF. Filled out from reference TRBV5-8 and TRBJ2-7, the complete variable domain reads EAGVTQSPTHLIKTRGQQATLRCSPISGHTSVYWYQQALGLGLQFLLWYDEGEERNRGNFPPRFSGRQFPNYSSELNVNALELEDSALYLCASSLDRGGGQYFGPGTRLTVT.

The V call is TRBV28, the J call TRBJ1-1; tentatively, D is TRBD1 (6 bases). Germline V lookup: CDR1 MDHEN, CDR2 SYDVKM. Trimming removed 5 bases at V and 12 bases at J, with 19 bases between. There are 13 residues in the CDR3. CDR3 loop: CASSTSGGLTTFF. The CDR3 DNA sequence: TGTGCCAGCAGTACCTCGGGGGGGCTTACGACTTTCTTT.

This rearrangement joins TRBV2 to TRBJ1-2, with 12 bases identical to TRBD1. This CDR3 has 13 amino acids. Trimming cost V 6 bases and J 7 bases; bases outside gene matches: 3. CDR1 SNHLY and CDR2 FYNNEI come from the germline V gene. The CDR3 DNA is TGTGCCAGCAGAGCGGGACAGGGGGCTGGCTACACCTTC. Protein product: CASRAGQGAGYTF.

The sample holds a few counts of this clone. The chain combines TRBV7-2 with TRBJ2-1; 9 nucleotides align to TRBD2. Germline CDR1 and CDR2: SGHTA and FQGNSA. This CDR3 spans 16 amino acids. Germline trimming cut 4 bases from V and 11 bases from J; bases unmatched to any gene: 15. Here the CDR3 DNA reads TGTGCCAGCAGCTGGATACTTCTAGCGGGGAATAATCAGCAGTTCTTC. Translation gives CASSWILLAGNNQQFF.

The chain recombines TRBV9 with TRBJ2-5, with D perhaps TRBD2 (5 bases). V dropped 0 bases and J dropped 1 base, with 10 bases sitting between them. The CDR3 covers 15 residues. Per the germline V gene, CDR1 is SGDLS and CDR2 is YYNGEE. CDR3 protein: CASSVAGSSQETQYF. As DNA, the CDR3 is TGTGCCAGCAGCGTAGCGGGGAGTTCCCAAGAGACCCAGTACTTC.

The chain links TRBV19 to TRBJ2-4; D perhaps matches TRBD2 (6 bases). The CDR3 runs to 16 residues. Germline loops: CDR1 LNHDA, CDR2 SQIVND (reference sequence). Between the trimmed V and J ends, which lost 7 bases and 0 bases, there was a span of 16 bases. Here the CDR3 DNA reads TGTGCCAGTATCGAGGGACCGGGAGAAGCCAAAAACATTCAGTACTTC. Amino acid sequence: CASIEGPGEAKNIQYF.

The chain couples TRBV28 to TRBJ2-7; 8 nucleotides agree with TRBD1. The germline gives CDR1 MDHEN, CDR2 SYDVKM. J lost 3 bases, V lost 8 bases, and 9 bases had no gene match. The CDR3 loop spans 14 amino acids. This CDR3 is CASGEDRVSYEQYF. CDR3 coding DNA: TGTGCCAGCGGGGAGGACAGGGTGAGCTACGAGCAGTACTTC.

V gene TRBV5-4 combines with J gene TRBJ2-5; unclear D gene. This CDR3 comprises 15 residues. Trimming pared 4 bases from V and 2 bases from J, leaving 15 bases between. Germline CDR1 and CDR2: SGHNT and YYREEE (reference sequence). The CDR3 here is CASSPAAALQETQYF. The CDR3 DNA reads as TGTGCCAGCAGCCCGGCGGCAGCGTTACAAGAGACCCAGTACTTC.

The V and J genes are TRBV28 and TRBJ1-2; D possibly corresponds to TRBD1 (5 bases). V lost 4 bases, J lost 0 bases, and 12 bases lay in between. The germline CDR1 and CDR2 sequences are MDHEN and SYDVKM. The CDR3 runs to 15 residues. The CDR3 reads CASSYRHLANYGYTF. Written as DNA, the CDR3 is TGTGCCAGCAGTTACAGGCACTTAGCTAACTATGGCTACACCTTC.

The chain couples TRBV9 to TRBJ2-7; 7 bases match TRBD2. Unmatched junction bases numbered 7, after V lost 2 bases and J lost 5 bases. Looked up from germline, CDR1 is SGDLS and CDR2 is YYNGEE. CDR3 size: 14 residues. CDR3 residues: CASSVGGIANEQYF. The DNA of the CDR3 is TGTGCCAGCAGCGTGGGGGGGATAGCCAACGAGCAGTACTTC.

The chain has TRBV7-2 and TRBJ1-1; no reliable D call. This CDR3 is built from 13 residues. Trimming took off 6 bases at V and 4 bases at J, with 12 bases between the two ends. Germline CDR1 and CDR2: SGHTA and FQGNSA. The CDR3 here is CASRKEMGTEAFF. In nucleotides, the CDR3 is TGTGCCAGCAGAAAGGAGATGGGCACTGAAGCTTTCTTT.

The chain uses TRBV25-1 and TRBJ1-4; TRBD1 agrees at 9 bases. CDR3 length: 16 residues. Looked up from germline, CDR1 is MGHDK and CDR2 is SYGVNS. Losses at the gene ends were 4 bases for V and 8 bases for J; bases not matched to a gene: 11. CDR3 residues: CASSARMGQGEEKLFF. The CDR3 bases are TGTGCCAGCAGTGCTCGTATGGGACAGGGAGAGGAAAAACTGTTTTTT.

The chain is built from TRBV20-1 and TRBJ1-4, with D unresolved. Germline CDR1 reads DFQATT; CDR2 reads SNEGSKA (reference sequence). The CDR3 is 11 residues long. Trimming removed 5 bases from V and 8 bases from J, with 9 bases in between. Here the CDR3 reads CSAYKQEKLFF. CDR3 sequence (DNA): TGCAGTGCTTATAAACAGGAAAAACTGTTTTTT.

In this sample, this clone turned up a few times. V and J are TRBV3-1 (or the pseudogene TRBV3-2) and TRBJ1-1; D is undetermined. From germline, CDR1 is LGHDT and CDR2 YNNKEL (reference sequence). This CDR3 region has 13 residues. V was shortened by 2 bases and J by 6 bases, with 10 bases between the two germline ends. Here the CDR3 reads CASSQYLGAEAFF. The CDR3 DNA reads as TGTGCCAGCAGCCAATATTTGGGCGCTGAAGCTTTCTTT.

This chain joins TRBV2 and TRBJ1-6; 7 bases match TRBD1. V dropped 6 bases and J dropped 10; count of bases not matched to a gene: 9. CDR1 and CDR2 (germline): SNHLY, FYNNEI. The CDR3 has 14 amino acids. The CDR3 protein is CASRLTGVGSPLHF. The CDR3 bases are TGTGCCAGCAGGCTAACAGGGGTAGGCTCACCCCTCCACTTT.

The chain joins TRBV27 to TRBJ2-7; D remains ambiguous. CDR3 length: 13 amino acids. V was shortened by 3 bases and J by 2 bases, with 8 bases between the two germline ends. Germline V gene data show CDR1 as MNHEY and CDR2 as SMNVEV (reference sequence). In DNA, the CDR3 is TGTGCCAGCAGTTTCACAAGTACCTACGAGCAGTACTTC. The encoded protein is CASSFTSTYEQYF.

This chain joins TRBV7-9 and TRBJ2-1, with 11 bases lining up with TRBD2. J lost 7 bases, V lost 4 bases, and 9 bases had no gene match. CDR3 length equals 16 residues. Germline assignment: CDR1 SEHNR and CDR2 FQNEAQ (reference sequence). CDR3 sequence (DNA): TGTGCCAGCAGCTCCGGTCTGCTAGCGGGAGGTAATGAGCAGTTCTTC. Protein product: CASSSGLLAGGNEQFF.

The count of this clone is one. This chain links TRBV11-2 with TRBJ2-7; 10 bases are a match to TRBD2. Per the germline V gene, CDR1 is SGHAT and CDR2 is FQNNGV. The J segment lost 2 bases and the V segment lost 1 base, leaving 8 bases of the junction unmatched. This CDR3 is 17 amino acids long. The CDR3: CASSLGTSGSTPYEQYF. In DNA form, the CDR3 reads TGTGCCAGCAGCTTAGGGACTAGCGGAAGTACTCCCTACGAGCAGTACTTC.